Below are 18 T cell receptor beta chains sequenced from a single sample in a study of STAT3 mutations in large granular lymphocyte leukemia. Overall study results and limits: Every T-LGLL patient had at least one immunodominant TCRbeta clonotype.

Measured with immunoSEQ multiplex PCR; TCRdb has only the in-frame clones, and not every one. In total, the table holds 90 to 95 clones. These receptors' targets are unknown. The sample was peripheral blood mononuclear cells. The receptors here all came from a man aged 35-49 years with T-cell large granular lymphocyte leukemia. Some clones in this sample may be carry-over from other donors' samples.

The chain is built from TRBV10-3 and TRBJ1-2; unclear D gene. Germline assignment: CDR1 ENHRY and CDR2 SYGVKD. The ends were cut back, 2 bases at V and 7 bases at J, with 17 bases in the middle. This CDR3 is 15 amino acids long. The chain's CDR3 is CAISEVGGDPIGYTF. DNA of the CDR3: TGTGCCATCAGTGAGGTCGGCGGGGATCCAATTGGCTACACCTTC.

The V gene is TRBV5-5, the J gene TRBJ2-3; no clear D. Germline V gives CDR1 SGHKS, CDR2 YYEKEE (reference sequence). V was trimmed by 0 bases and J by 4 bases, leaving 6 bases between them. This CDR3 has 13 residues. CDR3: CASSLARADTQYF. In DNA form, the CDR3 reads TGTGCCAGCAGCTTGGCTCGGGCAGATACGCAGTATTTT.

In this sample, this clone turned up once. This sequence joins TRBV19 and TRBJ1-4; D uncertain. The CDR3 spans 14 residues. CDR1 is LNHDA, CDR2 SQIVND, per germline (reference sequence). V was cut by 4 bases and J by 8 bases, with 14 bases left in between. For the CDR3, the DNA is TGTGCCAGTAGTACGAGGGCGACCTCGGAAAAACTGTTTTTT. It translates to CASSTRATSEKLFF.

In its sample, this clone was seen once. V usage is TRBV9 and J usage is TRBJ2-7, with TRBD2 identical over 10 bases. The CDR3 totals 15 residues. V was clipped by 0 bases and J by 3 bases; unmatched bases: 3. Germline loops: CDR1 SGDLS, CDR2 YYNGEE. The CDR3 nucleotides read TGTGCCAGCAGCGTAGAAGGGACTAGCGTCTACGAGCAGTACTTC. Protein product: CASSVEGTSVYEQYF.

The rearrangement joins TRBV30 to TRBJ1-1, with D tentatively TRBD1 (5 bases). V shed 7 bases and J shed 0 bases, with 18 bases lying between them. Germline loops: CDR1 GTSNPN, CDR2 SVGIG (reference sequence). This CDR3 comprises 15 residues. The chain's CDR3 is CASLGGIALNTEAFF. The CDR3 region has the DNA TGTGCCTCCTTGGGGGGGATAGCCTTGAACACTGAAGCTTTCTTT.

The CDR3 DNA is TGTGCCAGCAGTGACGGGCTAGGAGGACACAATGAGCAGTTCTTC. It encodes CASSDGLGGHNEQFF. The rearrangement uses TRBV6-4 and TRBJ2-1, with a tentative D call TRBD2 (5 bases). Germline lookup yields CDR1 MRHNA and CDR2 SNTAGT. The CDR3 extends over 15 amino acids. V gave up 2 bases and J gave up 5 bases, with 13 bases separating them.

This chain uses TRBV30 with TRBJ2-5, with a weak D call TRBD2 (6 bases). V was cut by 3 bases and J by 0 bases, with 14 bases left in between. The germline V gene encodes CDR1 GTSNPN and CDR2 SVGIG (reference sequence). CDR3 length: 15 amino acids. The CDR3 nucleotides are TGTGCCTGGAGCGGCGGGGACCCGTACCAAGAGACCCAGTACTTC. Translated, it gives CAWSGGDPYQETQYF.

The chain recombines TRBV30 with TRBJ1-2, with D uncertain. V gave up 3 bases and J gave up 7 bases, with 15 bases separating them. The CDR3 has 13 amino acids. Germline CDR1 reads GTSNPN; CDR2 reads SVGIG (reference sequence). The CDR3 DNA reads TGTGCCTGGAGCCCTCCCCCTTTCGGTGGCTACACCTTC. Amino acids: CAWSPPPFGGYTF.

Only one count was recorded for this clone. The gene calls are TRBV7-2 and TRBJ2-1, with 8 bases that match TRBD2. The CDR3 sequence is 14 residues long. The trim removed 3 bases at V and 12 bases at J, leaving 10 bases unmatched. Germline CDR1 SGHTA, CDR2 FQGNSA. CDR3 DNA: TGTGCCAGCAGCTTGGATCTCGGGGGGGTGCGGCAGTTCTTC. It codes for CASSLDLGGVRQFF.

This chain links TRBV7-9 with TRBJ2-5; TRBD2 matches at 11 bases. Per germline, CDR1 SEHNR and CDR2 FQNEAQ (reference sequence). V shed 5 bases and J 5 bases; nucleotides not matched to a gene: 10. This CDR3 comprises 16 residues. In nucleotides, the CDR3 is TGTGCCAGCAGCCCCCGTAGCGGGAGGGCCAAGGAGACCCAGTACTTC. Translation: CASSPRSGRAKETQYF.

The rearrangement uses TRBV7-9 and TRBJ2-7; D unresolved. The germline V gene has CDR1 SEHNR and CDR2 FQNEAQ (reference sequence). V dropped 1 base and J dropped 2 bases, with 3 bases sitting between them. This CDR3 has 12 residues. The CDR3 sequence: CASSLVPYEQYF. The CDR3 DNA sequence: TGTGCCAGCAGCTTAGTACCCTACGAGCAGTACTTC.

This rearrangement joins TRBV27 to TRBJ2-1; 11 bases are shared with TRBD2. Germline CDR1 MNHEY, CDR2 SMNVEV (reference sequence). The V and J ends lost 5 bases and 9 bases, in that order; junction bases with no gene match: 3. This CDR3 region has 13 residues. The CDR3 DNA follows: TGTGCCAGCAGTCCTACTAGCGGGGGTGAGCAGTTCTTC. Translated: CASSPTSGGEQFF.

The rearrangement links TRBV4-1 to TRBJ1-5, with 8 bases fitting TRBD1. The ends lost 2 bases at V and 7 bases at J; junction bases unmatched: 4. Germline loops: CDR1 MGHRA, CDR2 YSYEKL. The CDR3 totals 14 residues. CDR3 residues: CASSQRTGQQPQHF. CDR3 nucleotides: TGCGCCAGCAGCCAACGGACAGGGCAACAGCCCCAGCATTTT.

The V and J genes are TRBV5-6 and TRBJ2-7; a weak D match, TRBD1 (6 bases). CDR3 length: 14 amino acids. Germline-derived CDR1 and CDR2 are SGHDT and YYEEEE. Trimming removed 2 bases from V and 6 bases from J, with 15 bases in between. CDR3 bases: TGTGCCAGCAGCTTACCCCTGACAGGTAGCGAGCAGTACTTC. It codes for CASSLPLTGSEQYF.

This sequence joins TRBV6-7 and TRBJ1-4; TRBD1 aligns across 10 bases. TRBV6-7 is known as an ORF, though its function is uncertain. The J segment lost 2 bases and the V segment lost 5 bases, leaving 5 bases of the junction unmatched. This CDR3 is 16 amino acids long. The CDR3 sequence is CASSQTGGSTNEKLFF. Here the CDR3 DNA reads TGTGCCAGCAGTCAGACAGGGGGCTCGACTAATGAAAAACTGTTTTTT.

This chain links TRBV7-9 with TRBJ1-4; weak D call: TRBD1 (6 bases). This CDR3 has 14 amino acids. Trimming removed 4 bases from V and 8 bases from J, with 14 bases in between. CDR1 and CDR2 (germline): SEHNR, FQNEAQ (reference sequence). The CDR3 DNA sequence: TGTGCCAGCAGCTATGGAGGGGGTCGGGAAAAACTGTTTTTT. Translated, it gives CASSYGGGREKLFF.

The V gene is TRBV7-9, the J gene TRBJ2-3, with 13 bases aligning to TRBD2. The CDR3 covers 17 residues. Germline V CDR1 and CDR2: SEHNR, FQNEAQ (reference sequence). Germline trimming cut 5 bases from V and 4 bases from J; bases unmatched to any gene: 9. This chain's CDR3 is CASSLLSGLAGADTQYF. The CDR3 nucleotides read TGTGCCAGCAGCCTTCTGAGTGGACTAGCGGGAGCAGATACGCAGTATTTT.

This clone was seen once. Written as DNA, the CDR3 is TGTGCCAGCAGCCCCACCGCCGCCCGCTCTGGAAACACCATATATTTT. Amino acid sequence: CASSPTAARSGNTIYF. The rearrangement uses TRBV7-9 and TRBJ1-3; D is undetermined. Germline CDR1 is SEHNR and CDR2 is FQNEAQ (reference sequence). The CDR3 covers 16 residues. The V end was cut by 5 bases, the J end by 0 bases, with 14 bases between. Full variable domain (outside the CDR3, taken from reference TRBV7-9 and TRBJ1-3): DTGVSQNPRHKITKRGQNVTFRCDPISEHNRLYWYRQTLGQGPEFLTYFQNEAQLEKSRLLSDRFSAERPKGSFSTLEIQRTEQGDSAMYLCASSPTAARSGNTIYFGEGSWLTVV.